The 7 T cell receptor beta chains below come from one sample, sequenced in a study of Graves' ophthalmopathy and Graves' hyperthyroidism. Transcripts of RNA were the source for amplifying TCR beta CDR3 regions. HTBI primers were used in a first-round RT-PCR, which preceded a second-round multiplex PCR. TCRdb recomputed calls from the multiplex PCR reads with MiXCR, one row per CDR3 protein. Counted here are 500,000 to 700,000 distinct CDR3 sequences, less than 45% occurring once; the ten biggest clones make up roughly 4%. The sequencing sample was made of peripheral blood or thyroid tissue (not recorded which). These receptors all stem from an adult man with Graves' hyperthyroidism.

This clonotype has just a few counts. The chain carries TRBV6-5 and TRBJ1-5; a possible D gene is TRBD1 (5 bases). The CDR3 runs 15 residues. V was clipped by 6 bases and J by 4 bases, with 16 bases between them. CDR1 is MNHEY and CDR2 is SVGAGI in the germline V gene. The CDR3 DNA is TGTGCCAGCAGAAGGATGACAGTGAAAAATCAGCCCCAGCATTTT. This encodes CASRRMTVKNQPQHF.

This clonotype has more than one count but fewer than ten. CDR3 DNA sequence: TGTGCCAGCAGAGCCAGGGGGAGGAACACCGGGGAGCTGTTTTTT. Residues: CASRARGRNTGELFF. The chain recombines TRBV6-5 with TRBJ2-2, with TRBD1 matching 7 bases. The CDR3 extends over 15 amino acids. The ends lost 6 bases at V and 1 base at J; junction bases unmatched: 5. The germline gives CDR1 MNHEY, CDR2 SVGAGI.

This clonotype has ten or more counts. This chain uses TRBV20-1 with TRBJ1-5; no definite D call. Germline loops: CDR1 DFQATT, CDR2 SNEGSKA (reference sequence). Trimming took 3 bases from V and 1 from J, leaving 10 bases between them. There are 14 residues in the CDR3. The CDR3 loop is CSASSVGSNQPQHF. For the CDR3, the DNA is TGCAGTGCTAGTTCGGTGGGGAGCAATCAGCCCCAGCATTTT.

Written as DNA, the CDR3 is TGCAGTGCTAGTACGTCTTCCCGGCAGACTAGCACAGATACGCAGTATTTT. Its translation: CSASTSSRQTSTDTQYF. The V and J genes are TRBV20-1 and TRBJ2-3; D is ambiguous. Germline CDR1 is DFQATT and CDR2 is SNEGSKA (reference sequence). This CDR3 is 17 amino acids long. V was shortened by 3 bases and J by 0 bases, with 19 bases between the two germline ends.

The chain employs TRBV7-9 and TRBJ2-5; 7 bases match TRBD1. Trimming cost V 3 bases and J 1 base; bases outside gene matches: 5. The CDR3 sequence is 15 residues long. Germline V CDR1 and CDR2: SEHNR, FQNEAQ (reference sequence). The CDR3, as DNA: TGTGCCAGCAGCTTCCGGGACAGCCCCCAAGAGACCCAGTACTTC. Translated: CASSFRDSPQETQYF.

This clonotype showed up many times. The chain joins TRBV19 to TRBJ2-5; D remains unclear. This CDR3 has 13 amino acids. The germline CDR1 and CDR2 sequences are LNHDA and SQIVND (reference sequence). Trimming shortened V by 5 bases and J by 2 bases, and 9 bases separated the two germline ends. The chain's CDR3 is CASSYQTQETQYF. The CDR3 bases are TGTGCCAGTAGTTATCAGACTCAAGAGACCCAGTACTTC.

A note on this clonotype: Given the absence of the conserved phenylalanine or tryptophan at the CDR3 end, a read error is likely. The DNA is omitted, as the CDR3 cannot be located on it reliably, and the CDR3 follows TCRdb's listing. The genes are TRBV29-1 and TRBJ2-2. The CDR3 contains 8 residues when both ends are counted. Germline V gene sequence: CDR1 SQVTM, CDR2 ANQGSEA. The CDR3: CSAIKLDG.